These 13 T cell receptor beta chains came from one sample sequenced in a study of blood T cell repertoires in COVID-19. The table came from immunoSEQ multiplex PCR; TCRdb's copy has only in-frame clones and leaves some out. The sample yields 200,000 to 300,000 clones, 75% to 90% seen once. Material: PBMCs or T cells enriched from blood (not recorded which). These receptors all stem from a woman in her forties who had been exposed to COVID-19.

In its sample, this clone was seen once. The genes are TRBV30 and TRBJ2-1, with a weak D call TRBD2 (5 bases). V gave up 2 bases and J gave up 5 bases, with 16 bases separating them. CDR1 is GTSNPN and CDR2 is SVGIG in the germline V gene (reference sequence). The CDR3 totals 15 residues. In DNA, the CDR3 is TGTGCCTGGAGTCCCGGTTCCTTCGGGGACAATGAGCAGTTCTTC. Encoded protein: CAWSPGSFGDNEQFF.

This clone was detected only once. This rearrangement joins TRBV19 to TRBJ1-2; 8 bases align to TRBD1. Germline-derived CDR1 and CDR2 are LNHDA and SQIVND (reference sequence). This CDR3 spans 14 amino acids. The ends lost 6 bases at V and 2 bases at J; junction bases unmatched: 5. In nucleotides, the CDR3 is TGTGCCAGTAGGAGACAGGGGTGGAACTATGGCTACACCTTC. Translated: CASRRQGWNYGYTF.

V is TRBV6-2 or TRBV6-3 and J is TRBJ2-1; D remains ambiguous. With 2 bases removed from V and 0 bases from J, the gap between germline ends came to 5 bases. Germline CDR1 reads MNHEY; CDR2 reads SVGEGT. CDR3 size: 14 residues. The DNA of the CDR3 is TGTGCCAGCAGTTACACGAGCTCCTACAATGAGCAGTTCTTC. This encodes CASSYTSSYNEQFF.

V and J are TRBV24-1 and TRBJ2-7; 7 bases are a match to TRBD1. J lost 3 bases, V lost 3 bases, and 10 bases had no gene match. This CDR3 is 16 amino acids long. Germline values: CDR1 KGHDR, CDR2 SFDVKD. As DNA, the CDR3 is TGTGCCACCAGTGATGGGTCTCGGACAGGCCGCTACGAGCAGTACTTC. This codes for CATSDGSRTGRYEQYF.

The chain couples TRBV19 to TRBJ1-2; D ambiguous. Trimming pared 6 bases from V and 0 bases from J, leaving 5 bases between. CDR1 and CDR2 from the germline V gene are LNHDA and SQIVND (reference sequence). The length of the CDR3 is 12 residues. The CDR3, as DNA: TGTGCCAGTAGATCCGCTAACTATGGCTACACCTTC. Its protein product is CASRSANYGYTF. The variable domain in full, completed from reference TRBV19 and TRBJ1-2, reads DGGITQSPKYLFRKEGQNVTLSCEQNLNHDAMYWYRQDPGQGLRLIYYSQIVNDFQKGDIAEGYSVSREKKESFPLTVTSAQKNPTAFYLCASRSANYGYTFGSGTRLTVV.

The V gene is TRBV27, the J gene TRBJ2-1; 8 nucleotides match TRBD2. The trim removed 4 bases at V and 14 bases at J, leaving 10 bases unmatched. The CDR3 is 13 residues long. Germline CDR1 is MNHEY and CDR2 is SMNVEV (reference sequence). The CDR3 DNA is TGTGCCAGCAGTTGGCGGGAGGATAGCGTGAAGTTCTTC. It is translated as CASSWREDSVKFF.

The genes are TRBV20-1 and TRBJ1-1, with a weak D call TRBD1 (6 bases). V dropped 5 bases and J dropped 10 bases, with 14 bases sitting between them. Germline assignment: CDR1 DFQATT and CDR2 SNEGSKA (reference sequence). The CDR3 is made up of 11 amino acids. Here the CDR3 DNA reads TGCAGTGCTCTAGACTCACAGGGAGCTTTCTTT. Amino acids: CSALDSQGAFF.

This CDR3 is CASSHKRAPTGELFF. The CDR3 DNA reads as TGTGCCAGCAGCCACAAGCGGGCCCCAACCGGGGAGCTGTTTTTT. The chain carries TRBV5-4 and TRBJ2-2; D might be TRBD2 (6 bases). CDR3 length: 15 residues. Germline CDR1 is SGHNT and CDR2 is YYREEE (reference sequence). Trimming removed 4 bases from V and 5 bases from J, with 15 bases in between.

The rearrangement uses TRBV19 and TRBJ1-4, with D perhaps matching TRBD1 (6 bases). The CDR3 has 15 residues. Germline CDR1 and CDR2: LNHDA and SQIVND (reference sequence). V was shortened by 6 bases and J by 7 bases, with 18 bases between the two germline ends. The CDR3 DNA reads as TGTGCCAGTAGCCCTGTACAGGGATTAGGTGAAAAACTGTTTTTT. This translates into CASSPVQGLGEKLFF. Drawing the rest from reference TRBV19 and TRBJ1-4, the complete variable domain is DGGITQSPKYLFRKEGQNVTLSCEQNLNHDAMYWYRQDPGQGLRLIYYSQIVNDFQKGDIAEGYSVSREKKESFPLTVTSAQKNPTAFYLCASSPVQGLGEKLFFGSGTQLSVL.

This chain uses TRBV7-8 with TRBJ1-1, with 8 bases aligning to TRBD1. The germline gives CDR1 SGHVS, CDR2 FQNEAQ. The CDR3 contains 14 residues. The V and J ends lost 3 bases and 3 bases, in that order; junction bases with no gene match: 3. The DNA of the CDR3 is TGTGCCAGCAGCTTCAGCAGGGGGCACACTGAAGCTTTCTTT. Its protein is CASSFSRGHTEAFF. Combining the CDR3 with reference TRBV7-8 and TRBJ1-1 gives the whole variable domain GAGVSQSPRYKVAKRGQDVALRCDPISGHVSLFWYQQALGQGPEFLTYFQNEAQLDKSGLPSDRFFAERPEGSVSTLKIQRTQQEDSAVYLCASSFSRGHTEAFFGQGTRLTVV.

CDR3 sequence: CASSQVQGGTEAFF. As DNA, the CDR3 is TGTGCCAGCAGCCAAGTACAGGGGGGCACTGAAGCTTTCTTT. This chain links TRBV3-1 (or the pseudogene TRBV3-2) with TRBJ1-1; TRBD1 aligns across 8 bases. Per the germline V gene, CDR1 is LGHDT and CDR2 is YNNKEL (reference sequence). The V and J ends lost 1 base and 4 bases, in that order; junction bases with no gene match: 2. This CDR3 is built from 14 residues.

The CDR3 sequence is CASSRWRGGGRGTDTQYF. The CDR3 nucleotides read TGTGCCAGCAGCAGATGGAGGGGGGGAGGTCGGGGCACAGATACGCAGTATTTT. The chain is built from TRBV5-8 and TRBJ2-3; D may be TRBD2 (7 bases). This CDR3 region has 18 residues. V shed 4 bases and J shed 1 base, with 22 bases lying between them. The germline gives CDR1 SGHTS, CDR2 YDEGEE.

J is TRBJ1-5 and V is TRBV27; no clear D. V was clipped by 2 bases and J by 6 bases, with 5 bases between them. This CDR3 comprises 12 residues. In germline, CDR1 is MNHEY, CDR2 SMNVEV (reference sequence). CDR3 residues: CASSLGGQPQHF. CDR3 nucleotides: TGTGCCAGCAGTTTAGGAGGTCAGCCCCAGCATTTT.